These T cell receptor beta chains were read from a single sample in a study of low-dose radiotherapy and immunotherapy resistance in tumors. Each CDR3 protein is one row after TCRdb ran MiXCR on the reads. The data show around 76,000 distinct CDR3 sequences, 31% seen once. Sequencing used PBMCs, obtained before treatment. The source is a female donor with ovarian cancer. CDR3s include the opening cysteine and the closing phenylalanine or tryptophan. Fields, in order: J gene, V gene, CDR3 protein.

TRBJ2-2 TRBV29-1 CSVGGGRMNTGELFF
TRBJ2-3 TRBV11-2 CASSLDSDTQYF
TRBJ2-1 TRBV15 CATSRGGTSNEQFF
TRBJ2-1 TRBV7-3 CASSKGPRAYNEQFF
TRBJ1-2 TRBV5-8 CASRSGTIVAADGYTF
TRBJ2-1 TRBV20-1 CSAPGTTQYNEQFF
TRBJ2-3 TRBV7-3 CASSPGLAGATGDTQYF
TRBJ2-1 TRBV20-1 CSARLTDRRYNEQFF
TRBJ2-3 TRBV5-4 CASSWMGGTDTQYF
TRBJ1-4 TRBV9 CASSVAGQGRGSNEKLFF
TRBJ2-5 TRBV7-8 CASSGLFEETQYF
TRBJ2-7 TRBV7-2 CASSSSGASGREQYF
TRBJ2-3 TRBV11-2 CASSRFSADTQYF
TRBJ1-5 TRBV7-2 CASSPGQDQPQHF
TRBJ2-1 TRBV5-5 CASSLGGSEDNEQFF
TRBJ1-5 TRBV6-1 CASSEVRGGAFSNQPQHF
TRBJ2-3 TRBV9 CASSVGLELTDTQYF
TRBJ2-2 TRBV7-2 CASSPIIVGELFF
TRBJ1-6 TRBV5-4 CASSLDFNSGSPLHF
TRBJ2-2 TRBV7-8 CASSLVGRATGELFF
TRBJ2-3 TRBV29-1 CSVLLGDTQYF
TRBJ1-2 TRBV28 CASSLGRNNYGYTF
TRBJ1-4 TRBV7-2 CASTPYPPRDHLMKNCFF
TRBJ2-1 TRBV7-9 CASSFGQGNYNEQFF
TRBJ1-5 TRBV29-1 CSVVTGGGQPQHF
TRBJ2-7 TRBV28 CASNLAPHEQYF
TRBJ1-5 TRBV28 CASRSAGNQPQHF
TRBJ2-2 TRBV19 CATTGSRGGELFF
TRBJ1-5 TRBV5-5 CASSEGQGGQPQHF
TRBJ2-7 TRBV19 CASSTITRDSSYEQYF
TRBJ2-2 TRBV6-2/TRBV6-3 CASSPIEGAGELFF
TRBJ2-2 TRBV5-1 CASSPFRQGANLRVGELFFF
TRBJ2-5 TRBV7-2 CASSLGGTAQETQYF
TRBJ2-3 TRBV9 CASSVADTQYF
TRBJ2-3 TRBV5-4 CASSEGLNLDTQYF
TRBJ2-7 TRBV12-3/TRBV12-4 CASSIPGLRGNEQYF
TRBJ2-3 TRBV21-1 CATKRPVEDTQYF
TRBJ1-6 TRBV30 CACIQGWNSPLHF
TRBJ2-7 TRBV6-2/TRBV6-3 CASSPVSGTVYEQYF
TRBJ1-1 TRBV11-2 CASSLRGTEAFF
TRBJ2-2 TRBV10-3 CAISESGRRDTGELFF